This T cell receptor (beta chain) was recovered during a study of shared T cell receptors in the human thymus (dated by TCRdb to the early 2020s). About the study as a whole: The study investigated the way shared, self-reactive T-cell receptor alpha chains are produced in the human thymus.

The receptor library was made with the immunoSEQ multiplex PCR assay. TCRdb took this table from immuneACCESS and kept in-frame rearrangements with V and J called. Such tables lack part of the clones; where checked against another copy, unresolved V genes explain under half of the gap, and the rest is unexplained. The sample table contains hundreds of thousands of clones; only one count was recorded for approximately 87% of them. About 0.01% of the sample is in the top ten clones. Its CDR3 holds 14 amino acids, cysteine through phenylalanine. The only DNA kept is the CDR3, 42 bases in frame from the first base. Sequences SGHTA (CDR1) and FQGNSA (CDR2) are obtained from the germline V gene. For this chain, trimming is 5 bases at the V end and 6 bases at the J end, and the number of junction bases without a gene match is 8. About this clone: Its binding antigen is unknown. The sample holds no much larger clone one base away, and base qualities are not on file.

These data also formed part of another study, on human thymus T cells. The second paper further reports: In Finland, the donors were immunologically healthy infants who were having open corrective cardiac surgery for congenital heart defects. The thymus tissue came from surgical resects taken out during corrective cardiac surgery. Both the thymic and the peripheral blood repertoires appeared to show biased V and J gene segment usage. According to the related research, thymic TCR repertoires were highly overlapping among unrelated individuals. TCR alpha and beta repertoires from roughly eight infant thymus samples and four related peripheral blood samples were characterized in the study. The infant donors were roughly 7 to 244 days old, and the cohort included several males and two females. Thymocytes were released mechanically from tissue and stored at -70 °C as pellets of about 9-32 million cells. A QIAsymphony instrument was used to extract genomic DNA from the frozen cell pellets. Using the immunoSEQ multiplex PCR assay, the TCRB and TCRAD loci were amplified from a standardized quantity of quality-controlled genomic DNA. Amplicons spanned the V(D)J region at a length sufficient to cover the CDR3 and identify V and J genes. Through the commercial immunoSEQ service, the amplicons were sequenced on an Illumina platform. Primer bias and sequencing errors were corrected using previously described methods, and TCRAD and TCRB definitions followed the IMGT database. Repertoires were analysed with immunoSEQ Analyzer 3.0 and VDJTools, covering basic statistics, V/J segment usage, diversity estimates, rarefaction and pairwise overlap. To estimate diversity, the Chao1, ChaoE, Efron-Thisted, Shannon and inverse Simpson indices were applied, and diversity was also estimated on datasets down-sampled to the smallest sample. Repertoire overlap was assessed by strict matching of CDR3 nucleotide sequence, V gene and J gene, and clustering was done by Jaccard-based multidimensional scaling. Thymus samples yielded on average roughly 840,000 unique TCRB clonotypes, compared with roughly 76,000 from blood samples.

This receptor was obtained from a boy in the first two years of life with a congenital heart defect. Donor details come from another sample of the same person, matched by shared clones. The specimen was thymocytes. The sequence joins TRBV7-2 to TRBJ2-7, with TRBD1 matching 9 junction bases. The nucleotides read TGTGCCAGCAGCGAAGGGACAGGGTGGGCCGAGCAGTACTTC. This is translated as CASSEGTGWAEQYF.